This T cell receptor (beta chain) is from a study of shared clonotypes between healthy human individuals. Study-wide findings and caveats: Naive subsets, compared against memory subsets, generally had larger estimated richness values. A few donors showed sharing of around 5% of naive CD4 clonotypes.

As regards this clone: No antigen is known for it.

Per the original methods: In the immunoSEQ data, sequences were junction-only and lacked quality scores, so filtering differed. Method: immunoSEQ multiplex PCR; TCRdb's copy keeps in-frame clones and lacks some. V, J and clone size are taken as reported in that table, and D and trimming were inferred from the DNA itself. The repertoire holds some 660,000 clones, with about three quarters as singletons. The germline V gene encodes CDR1 GTSNPN and CDR2 SVGIG (reference sequence). CDR3 length: 15 amino acids. The junction had 13 bases not matched to a gene; V was cut back by 7 bases and J by 5 bases. It was into CD45RA+ naive and CD45RA-negative memory subsets that the CD4+ cells were split.

This TCR derives from a woman under 40 in good health. The V gene is TRBV30, the J gene TRBJ1-2, with 10 bases matching TRBD1. Sequencing was done on a sample of memory CD4+ T cells sorted from blood. Regarding subset: CD45RA-negative fraction. CDR3 region: CAFVPGQGINYGYTF. CDR3 coding DNA: TGTGCCTTCGTCCCGGGACAGGGGATAAATTATGGCTACACCTTC.